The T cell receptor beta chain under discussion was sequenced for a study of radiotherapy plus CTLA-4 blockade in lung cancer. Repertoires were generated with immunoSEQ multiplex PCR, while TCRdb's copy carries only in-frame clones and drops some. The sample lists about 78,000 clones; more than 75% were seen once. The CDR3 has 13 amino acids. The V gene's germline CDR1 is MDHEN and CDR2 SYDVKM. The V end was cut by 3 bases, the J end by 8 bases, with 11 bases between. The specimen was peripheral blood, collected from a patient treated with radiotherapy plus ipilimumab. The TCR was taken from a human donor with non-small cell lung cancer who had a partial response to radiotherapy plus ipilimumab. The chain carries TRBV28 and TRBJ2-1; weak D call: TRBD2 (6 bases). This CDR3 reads CASSLGLSDEQFF. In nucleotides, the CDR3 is TGTGCCAGCAGTTTGGGACTTAGCGATGAGCAGTTCTTC. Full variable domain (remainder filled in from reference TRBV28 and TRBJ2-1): DVKVTQSSRYLVKRTGEKVFLECVQDMDHENMFWYRQDPGLGLRLIYFSYDVKMKEKGDIPEGYSVSREKKERFSLILESASTNQTSMYLCASSLGLSDEQFFGPGTRLTVL.